The 5 T cell receptor beta chains reported below all come from one sample, sequenced in a study of immune heterogeneity within non-small cell lung tumors. Each sample used 600 to 750 ng of genomic DNA from bulk tumor tissue. Primary tumors were biopsied several times each, far apart, intraoperatively. The patients were newly diagnosed with non-small cell lung cancer, had not been treated, and had curative surgery. Amplifying TCR beta CDR3 involved multiplex PCR carried out with 32 V and 13 J primers. Via MiXCR, TCRdb re-called the multiplex PCR reads, giving one row per CDR3 protein. The repertoire consists of 9,500 to 10,000 distinct CDR3 sequences, with approximately 31% occurring once and the leading ten covering about 10%. Sequenced sample: lung tumor tissue. The receptors here all came from a man in his 60s with non-small cell lung cancer.

This clonotype qualifies as medium-sized (0.01 to 0.1%). This chain uses TRBV5-1 with TRBJ1-2, with D tentatively TRBD1 (6 bases). CDR1 is SGHRS, CDR2 YFSETQ, per germline. V shed 0 bases and J shed 3 bases, with 9 bases lying between them. This CDR3 region has 14 residues. The CDR3 DNA reads as TGCGCCAGCAGCTTGGCGGGGGGCGACTATGGCTACACCTTC. Translated: CASSLAGGDYGYTF.

The genes are TRBV4-3 and TRBJ2-4, with 7 bases that match TRBD1. This CDR3 comprises 15 residues. The V gene end was trimmed by 2 bases and the J gene end by 2 bases; junction bases not matched to a gene: 3. Germline V gives CDR1 LGHNA, CDR2 YSLEER. The DNA of the CDR3 is TGCGCCAGCAGCCAAAACAGGGGAACCAAAAACATTCAGTACTTC. It translates to CASSQNRGTKNIQYF.

This clonotype was found many times. The gene calls are TRBV15 and TRBJ2-5, with 9 bases identical to TRBD1. This CDR3 has 18 residues. Germline-derived CDR1 and CDR2 are LNHNV and YYDKDF (reference sequence). J gave up 4 bases and V 0 bases, and 12 bases lay outside the gene matches. DNA of the CDR3: TGTGCCACCAGCAGAGATTTCTGGGACAGGGAGCAGAGAGAGACCCAGTACTTC. The encoded protein is CATSRDFWDREQRETQYF.

The genes are TRBV2 and TRBJ2-2; 9 positions agree with TRBD1. The germline V gene encodes CDR1 SNHLY and CDR2 FYNNEI. The CDR3 consists of 16 residues. J lost 7 bases, V lost 5 bases, and 11 bases had no gene match. The CDR3 DNA is TGTGCCAGCAGTTCAATCACAGGGGGCCAAGGCGGGGAGCTGTTTTTT. It translates to CASSSITGGQGGELFF.

This clonotype is termed medium-sized. The chain links TRBV12-3 or TRBV12-4 to TRBJ1-3; TRBD1 matches at 8 bases. The CDR3 runs 16 residues. Trimming removed 3 bases from V and 1 base from J; junction bases left unmatched: 5. CDR3 sequence reads: CASSFYQGASGNTIYF. As DNA, the CDR3 is TGTGCCAGCAGTTTTTATCAGGGGGCTTCTGGAAACACCATATATTTT.